This T cell receptor beta chain was captured in a study of blood T cell repertoires in COVID-19. About the study: Acute-phase and convalescent COVID-19 samples originated in the United States, Italy and Spain.

Repertoires were generated with immunoSEQ multiplex PCR, while TCRdb's copy carries only in-frame clones and drops some. There are 130,000 to 150,000 clones in the sample; about four fifths occur only once, and 3.5% to 4% lies in the top ten. This clone was counted once. V lost 3 bases, J lost 11 bases, and 13 bases stayed unmatched. The germline V gene has CDR1 KGHSH and CDR2 LQKENI. The CDR3 length is 14 residues. The sequence derives from a man in his sixties or seventies who had recovered from COVID-19. The sample was peripheral blood. The chain recombines TRBV18 with TRBJ2-7; 7 bases align to TRBD2. The CDR3 DNA reads TGTGCCAGCTCACCCTCCAGGGAGGGAGAGGTGAAGTACTTC. Residues: CASSPSREGEVKYF.